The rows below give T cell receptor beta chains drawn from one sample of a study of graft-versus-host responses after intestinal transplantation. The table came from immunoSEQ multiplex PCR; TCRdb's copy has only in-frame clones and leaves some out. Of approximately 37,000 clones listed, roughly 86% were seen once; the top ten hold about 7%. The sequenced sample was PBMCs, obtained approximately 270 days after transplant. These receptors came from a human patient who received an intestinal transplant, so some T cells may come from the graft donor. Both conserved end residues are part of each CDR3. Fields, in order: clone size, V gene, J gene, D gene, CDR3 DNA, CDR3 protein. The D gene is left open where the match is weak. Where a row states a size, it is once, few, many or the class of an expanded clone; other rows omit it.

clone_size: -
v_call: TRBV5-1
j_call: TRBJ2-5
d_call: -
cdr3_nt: TGCGCCAGCAGCGTAGGGTATCGCGGGAACCAAGAGACCCAGTACTTC
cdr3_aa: CASSVGYRGNQETQYF

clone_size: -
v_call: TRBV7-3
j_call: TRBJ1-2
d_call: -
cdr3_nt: TGTGCCAGCAGCCCCCCCGGGCCGCGGGGCTACACCTTC
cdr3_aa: CASSPPGPRGYTF

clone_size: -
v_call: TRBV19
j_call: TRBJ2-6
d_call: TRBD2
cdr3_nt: TGTGCCAGTAGAGGACCTAGCGGGGCTGGGGCCAACGTCCTGACTTTC
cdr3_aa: CASRGPSGAGANVLTF

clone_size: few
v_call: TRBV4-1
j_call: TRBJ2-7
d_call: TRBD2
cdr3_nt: TGCGCCAGCAGCCAATTAGCGGGGGCGAACTACGAGCAGTACTTC
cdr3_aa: CASSQLAGANYEQYF

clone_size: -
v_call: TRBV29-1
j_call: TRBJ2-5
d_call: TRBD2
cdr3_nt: TGCAGCGTGGGGGGGGAGGAAGTGCTGGCGACCCAGTACTTC
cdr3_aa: CSVGGEEVLATQYF

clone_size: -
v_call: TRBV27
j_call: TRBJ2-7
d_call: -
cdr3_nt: TGTGCCAGCAGTTTACGCGGGGGCCTCTCCTACGAGCAGTACTTC
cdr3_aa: CASSLRGGLSYEQYF

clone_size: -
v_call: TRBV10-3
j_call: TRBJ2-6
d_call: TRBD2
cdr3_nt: TGTGCCATCAGTGAGTCGGGGGGGAACTCTGGGGCCAACGTCCTGACTTTC
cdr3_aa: CAISESGGNSGANVLTF

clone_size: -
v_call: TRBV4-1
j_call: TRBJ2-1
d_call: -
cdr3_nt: TGCGCCAGCAGCCAGACAGGTTTGAATGAGCAGTTCTTC
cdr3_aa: CASSQTGLNEQFF

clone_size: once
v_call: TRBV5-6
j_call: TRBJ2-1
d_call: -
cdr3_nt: TGTGCCAGCAGCTTGGAAACATTTAGGAAAGACAATGAGCAGTTCTTC
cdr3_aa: CASSLETFRKDNEQFF

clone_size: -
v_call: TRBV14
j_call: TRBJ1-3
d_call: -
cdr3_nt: TGTGCCAGCAGCTCTTACGGATACTCTGGAAACACCATATATTTT
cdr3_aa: CASSSYGYSGNTIYF

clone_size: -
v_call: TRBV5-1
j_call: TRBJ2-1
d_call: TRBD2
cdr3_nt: TGCGCCAGCAGCTTGGCCTTCGGGACTAGCGGGAGGTATGAGCAGTTCTTC
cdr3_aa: CASSLAFGTSGRYEQFF

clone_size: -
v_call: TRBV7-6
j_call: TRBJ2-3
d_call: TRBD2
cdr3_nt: TGTGCCAGCGGGGCTAGCGGGGCGAGAGATACGCAGTATTTT
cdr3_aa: CASGASGARDTQYF

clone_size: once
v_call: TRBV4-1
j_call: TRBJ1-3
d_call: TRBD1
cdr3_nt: TGCGCCAGCAGCCAGGGGGGACAGGGGGCTGGAAACACCATATATTTT
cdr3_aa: CASSQGGQGAGNTIYF

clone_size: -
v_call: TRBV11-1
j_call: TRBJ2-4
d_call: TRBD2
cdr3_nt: TGTGCCAGCAGCTTAGAGCGGGGGGGCGTGGAGGGAAACATTCAGTACTTC
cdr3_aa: CASSLERGGVEGNIQYF

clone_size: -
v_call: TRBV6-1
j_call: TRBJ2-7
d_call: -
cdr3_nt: TGTGCCAGCGCAACCCTAGGGGGCGAGCAGTACTTC
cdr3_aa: CASATLGGEQYF

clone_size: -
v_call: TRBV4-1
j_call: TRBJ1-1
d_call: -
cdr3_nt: TGCGCCAGCAGCCAAGAGCGGAACTACCGGAGGACTGAAGCTTTCTTT
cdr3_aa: CASSQERNYRRTEAFF

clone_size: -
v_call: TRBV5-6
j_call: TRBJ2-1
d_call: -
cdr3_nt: TGTGCCAGCAGTTGGTCGTGGAGCAATGAGCAGTTCTTC
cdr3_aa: CASSWSWSNEQFF

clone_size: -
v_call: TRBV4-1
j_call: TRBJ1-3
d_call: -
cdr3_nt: TGCGCCAGCAGCATTCTTTGGGACACGGGAAACACCATATATTTT
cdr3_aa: CASSILWDTGNTIYF

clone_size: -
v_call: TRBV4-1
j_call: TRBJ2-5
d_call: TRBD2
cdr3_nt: TGCGCCAGCAGCCACCCCACGGGGGGGCCAGAGACCCAGTACTTC
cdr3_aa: CASSHPTGGPETQYF

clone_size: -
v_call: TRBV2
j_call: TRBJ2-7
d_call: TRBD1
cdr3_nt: TGTGCCATTCACCGGGACAGGGGAGAATACTTC
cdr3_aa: CAIHRDRGEYF

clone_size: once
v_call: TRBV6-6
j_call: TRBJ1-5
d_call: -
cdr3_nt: TGTGCCAGCAGTTTGGTACAGAGTAATCAGCCCCAGCATTTT
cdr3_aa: CASSLVQSNQPQHF

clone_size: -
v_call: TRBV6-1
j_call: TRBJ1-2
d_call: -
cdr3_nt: TGTGCCAGCAGTTCCTCGATGTGGGACTATGGCTACACCTTC
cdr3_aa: CASSSSMWDYGYTF

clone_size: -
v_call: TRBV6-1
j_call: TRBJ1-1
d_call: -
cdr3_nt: TGTGCCAGCTCGGCGGGGACTGAAGCTTTCTTT
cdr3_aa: CASSAGTEAFF

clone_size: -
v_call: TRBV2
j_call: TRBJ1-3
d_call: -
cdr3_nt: TGTGCCAGCAGTGAAGAGGGACAATCATCTCTTGGTGGCACCATATATTTT
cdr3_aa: CASSEEGQSSLGGTIYF

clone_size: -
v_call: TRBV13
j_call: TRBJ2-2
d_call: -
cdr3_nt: TGTGCCAGCAGCTTAGGCAGGAACACCGGGGAGCTGTTTTTT
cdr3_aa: CASSLGRNTGELFF

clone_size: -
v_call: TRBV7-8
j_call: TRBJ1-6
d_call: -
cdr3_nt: TGTGCCAGCAGCTTAAGGACAGTCAATTCACCCCTCCACTTT
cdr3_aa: CASSLRTVNSPLHF